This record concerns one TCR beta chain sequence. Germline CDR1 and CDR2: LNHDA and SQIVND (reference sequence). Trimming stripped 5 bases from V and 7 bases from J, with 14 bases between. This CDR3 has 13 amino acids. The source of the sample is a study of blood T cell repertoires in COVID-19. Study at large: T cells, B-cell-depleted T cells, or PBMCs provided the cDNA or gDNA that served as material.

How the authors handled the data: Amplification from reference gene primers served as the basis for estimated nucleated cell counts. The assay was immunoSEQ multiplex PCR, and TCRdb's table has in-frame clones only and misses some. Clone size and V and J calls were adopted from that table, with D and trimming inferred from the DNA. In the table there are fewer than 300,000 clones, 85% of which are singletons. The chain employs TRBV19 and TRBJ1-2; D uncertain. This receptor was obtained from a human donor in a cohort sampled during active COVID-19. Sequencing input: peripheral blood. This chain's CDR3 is CASSEAAPIGYTF. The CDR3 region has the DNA TGTGCCAGTAGTGAGGCAGCTCCCATTGGCTACACCTTC.